A selection of T cell receptor beta chains follows, all from one sample in a study of blood T cell repertoires in COVID-19. The assay was immunoSEQ multiplex PCR, and TCRdb's table has in-frame clones only and misses some. Among 250,000 to 350,000 clones listed, 83% were seen once. The sample taken for sequencing was peripheral blood. The receptors originated from a woman between 45 and 65 years old with acute or convalescent COVID-19. Both conserved end residues are part of each CDR3. Fields, in order: J gene, CDR3 length, D gene, V gene, clone size, CDR3 DNA, CDR3 protein. D genes are given only for firm matches. The size entry is marked missing in some rows and otherwise reads once, few, many or a size class.

j_gene: TRBJ2-1; len: 14; d_gene: NA; v_gene: TRBV5-1; abundance: NA; CDR3nt: TGCGCCAGCAGCTTGGTCGAGCCTAACAATGAGCAGTTCTTC; CDR3aa: CASSLVEPNNEQFF
j_gene: TRBJ2-5; len: 17; d_gene: TRBD1; v_gene: TRBV5-1; abundance: NA; CDR3nt: TGCGCCAGCAGCTTGTCCGGGACAGGGTATTTGCGAGAGACCCAGTACTTC; CDR3aa: CASSLSGTGYLRETQYF
j_gene: TRBJ1-2; len: 14; d_gene: NA; v_gene: TRBV3-1/TRBV3-2; abundance: many; CDR3nt: TGTGCCAGCAGCCAAGAGGCAGGGGCCCGGGGCTACACCTTC; CDR3aa: CASSQEAGARGYTF
j_gene: TRBJ2-2; len: 15; d_gene: NA; v_gene: TRBV18; abundance: NA; CDR3nt: TGTGCCAGCTCACCACCGGAAGGGGTTAGCGGGGAGCTGTTTTTT; CDR3aa: CASSPPEGVSGELFF
j_gene: TRBJ2-3; len: 16; d_gene: TRBD2; v_gene: TRBV5-1; abundance: NA; CDR3nt: TGCGCCAGCAGCTTCGCGACTAGCGGGGACACAGATACGCAGTATTTT; CDR3aa: CASSFATSGDTDTQYF
j_gene: TRBJ2-1; len: 12; d_gene: NA; v_gene: TRBV10-3; abundance: NA; CDR3nt: TGTGCCATCAGTGTAACGGAGACTGAGCAGTTCTTC; CDR3aa: CAISVTETEQFF
j_gene: TRBJ1-2; len: 13; d_gene: TRBD1; v_gene: TRBV6-5; abundance: NA; CDR3nt: TGTGCCAGCAGTCAGACAGGGGATAATGGCTACACCTTC; CDR3aa: CASSQTGDNGYTF
j_gene: TRBJ2-2; len: 13; d_gene: NA; v_gene: TRBV18; abundance: NA; CDR3nt: TGTGCCAGCTCTGCAACCGAGAGCGGGGAGCTGTTTTTT; CDR3aa: CASSATESGELFF
j_gene: TRBJ1-4; len: 15; d_gene: NA; v_gene: TRBV6-5; abundance: NA; CDR3nt: TGTGCCAGCAGTTACTCGAGCGTATTATATGAAAAATTGTTTTTT; CDR3aa: CASSYSSVLYEKLFF
j_gene: TRBJ1-1; len: 11; d_gene: NA; v_gene: TRBV10-3; abundance: NA; CDR3nt: TGTGCCATCTCGGTCGGGACTGAAGCTTTCTTT; CDR3aa: CAISVGTEAFF
j_gene: TRBJ1-1; len: 14; d_gene: NA; v_gene: TRBV7-9; abundance: NA; CDR3nt: TGTGCCAGCAGTTTGGGACTGAGGAACACTGAAGCTTTCTTT; CDR3aa: CASSLGLRNTEAFF
j_gene: TRBJ2-3; len: 13; d_gene: NA; v_gene: TRBV29-1; abundance: NA; CDR3nt: TGCAGCGTTGAAGGGCGGGGTGGAGATACGCAGTATTTT; CDR3aa: CSVEGRGGDTQYF
j_gene: TRBJ2-2; len: 15; d_gene: TRBD2; v_gene: TRBV6-5; abundance: once; CDR3nt: TGTGCCAGCAGCCAGATTTGGGGGGGCACCGGGGAGCTGTTTTTT; CDR3aa: CASSQIWGGTGELFF
j_gene: TRBJ1-2; len: 16; d_gene: TRBD1; v_gene: TRBV19; abundance: NA; CDR3nt: TGTGCCAGTACCAGGACAAACAGGGGGGCTAACTATGGCTACACCTTC; CDR3aa: CASTRTNRGANYGYTF
j_gene: TRBJ2-3; len: 16; d_gene: NA; v_gene: TRBV7-2; abundance: NA; CDR3nt: TGTGCCAGCAGCTTACGCGGGCTGTCTAGCACAGATACGCAGTATTTT; CDR3aa: CASSLRGLSSTDTQYF
j_gene: TRBJ1-2; len: 13; d_gene: NA; v_gene: TRBV10-3; abundance: NA; CDR3nt: TGTGCCGCCGGGGGGGGGCCGTTGTATGGCTACACCTTC; CDR3aa: CAAGGGPLYGYTF
j_gene: TRBJ1-2; len: 16; d_gene: NA; v_gene: TRBV4-2; abundance: NA; CDR3nt: TGTGCCAGCAGCCAAGATCGGGGAGGCGAGTACTATGGCTACACCTTC; CDR3aa: CASSQDRGGEYYGYTF
j_gene: TRBJ2-5; len: 13; d_gene: NA; v_gene: TRBV30; abundance: NA; CDR3nt: TGTGCCTGGAGTGGTGGGGAGCAGGAGACCCAGTACTTC; CDR3aa: CAWSGGEQETQYF
j_gene: TRBJ1-1; len: 14; d_gene: NA; v_gene: TRBV10-1; abundance: NA; CDR3nt: TGCGCCAGCAGTGCGCACAGCGGGAACACTGAAGCTTTCTTT; CDR3aa: CASSAHSGNTEAFF
j_gene: TRBJ1-1; len: 13; d_gene: NA; v_gene: TRBV2; abundance: NA; CDR3nt: TGTGCCAGCAGTGAGTTCGAGGGCACTGAAGCTTTCTTT; CDR3aa: CASSEFEGTEAFF
j_gene: TRBJ2-4; len: 15; d_gene: NA; v_gene: TRBV7-2; abundance: NA; CDR3nt: TGTGCCAGCAGCTTCGGCAGGGGTGGGGGAAACATTCAGTACTTC; CDR3aa: CASSFGRGGGNIQYF
j_gene: TRBJ2-7; len: 14; d_gene: NA; v_gene: TRBV30; abundance: once; CDR3nt: TGTGCCTGGGAGTCAGGCTCCATCGCCTACGAGCAGTACTTC; CDR3aa: CAWESGSIAYEQYF
j_gene: TRBJ1-3; len: 19; d_gene: TRBD1; v_gene: TRBV4-1; abundance: NA; CDR3nt: TGCGCCAGCAGCCAAGAGGTTGGGTGGGGACAGGGGGCTGGAAACACCATATATTTT; CDR3aa: CASSQEVGWGQGAGNTIYF
j_gene: TRBJ2-1; len: 17; d_gene: TRBD2; v_gene: TRBV7-6; abundance: NA; CDR3nt: TGTGCCAGCAGCCCACCCGGGGCTAGCGGGGGGACCAATGAGCAGTTCTTC; CDR3aa: CASSPPGASGGTNEQFF
j_gene: TRBJ2-2; len: 15; d_gene: TRBD1; v_gene: TRBV6-4; abundance: NA; CDR3nt: TGTGCCAGCAGCGGGACAGGGGGCCTGACCGGGGAGCTGTTTTTT; CDR3aa: CASSGTGGLTGELFF
j_gene: TRBJ2-1; len: 22; d_gene: TRBD1; v_gene: TRBV3-1/TRBV3-2; abundance: NA; CDR3nt: TGTGCCAGCAGCCAACTACCGGGACAGGGGGCACCTAACGACTACTCCTACAATGAGCAGTTCTTC; CDR3aa: CASSQLPGQGAPNDYSYNEQFF
j_gene: TRBJ1-1; len: 15; d_gene: NA; v_gene: TRBV9; abundance: NA; CDR3nt: TGTGCCAGCAGCCCGCGGGCCGAAGTGGGTACTGAAGCTTTCTTT; CDR3aa: CASSPRAEVGTEAFF
j_gene: TRBJ1-5; len: 13; d_gene: NA; v_gene: TRBV9; abundance: NA; CDR3nt: TGTGCCAGCAGCCGCGGGCCTAATCAGCCCCAGCATTTT; CDR3aa: CASSRGPNQPQHF
j_gene: TRBJ2-5; len: 13; d_gene: TRBD1; v_gene: TRBV18; abundance: NA; CDR3nt: TGTGCCAGCTCCGGGACAGTCCAAGAGACCCAGTACTTC; CDR3aa: CASSGTVQETQYF
j_gene: TRBJ2-5; len: 16; d_gene: NA; v_gene: TRBV19; abundance: NA; CDR3nt: TGTGCCAGTAGTATAGGCTGGGCAGGGTTTCAAGAGACCCAGTACTTC; CDR3aa: CASSIGWAGFQETQYF
j_gene: TRBJ2-3; len: 14; d_gene: NA; v_gene: TRBV12-5; abundance: NA; CDR3nt: TGTGCTAGTGGCCCCCTTACGTTTGCGTATACGCAGTATTTT; CDR3aa: CASGPLTFAYTQYF
j_gene: TRBJ1-5; len: 13; d_gene: NA; v_gene: TRBV12-3/TRBV12-4; abundance: NA; CDR3nt: TGTGCCAGCAGTCCCCAGGGCAATCAGCCCCAGCATTTT; CDR3aa: CASSPQGNQPQHF
j_gene: TRBJ2-3; len: 16; d_gene: TRBD2; v_gene: TRBV5-1; abundance: NA; CDR3nt: TGCGCCAGCAGCTTGGGGCCTAGCGGGTTCACAGATACGCAGTATTTT; CDR3aa: CASSLGPSGFTDTQYF
j_gene: TRBJ2-3; len: 15; d_gene: NA; v_gene: TRBV27; abundance: once; CDR3nt: TGTGCCAGCAGTTTATACGGTATTAGCACAGATACGCAGTATTTT; CDR3aa: CASSLYGISTDTQYF
j_gene: TRBJ1-2; len: 15; d_gene: TRBD1; v_gene: TRBV3-1/TRBV3-2; abundance: NA; CDR3nt: TGTGCCAGCAGCCACCGGGACAGGGGGCGCGAAGGCTACACCTTC; CDR3aa: CASSHRDRGREGYTF
j_gene: TRBJ2-1; len: 15; d_gene: NA; v_gene: TRBV19; abundance: NA; CDR3nt: TGTGCCAGTAGCCTGAGGGCCCAGTCCCCCGGTGAGCAGTTCTTC; CDR3aa: CASSLRAQSPGEQFF
j_gene: TRBJ1-4; len: 16; d_gene: TRBD1; v_gene: TRBV6-6; abundance: NA; CDR3nt: TGTGCCAGCCGGTCACAGAAGCAGGGGGGTAATGAAAAACTGTTTTTT; CDR3aa: CASRSQKQGGNEKLFF
j_gene: TRBJ1-4; len: 15; d_gene: NA; v_gene: TRBV2; abundance: NA; CDR3nt: TGTGCCAGCAGTGAAAGCAGGGTCCCCTCCGGAAAACTGTTTTTT; CDR3aa: CASSESRVPSGKLFF
j_gene: TRBJ1-5; len: 16; d_gene: NA; v_gene: TRBV2; abundance: NA; CDR3nt: TGTGCCAGCAGTGAGGGTGGGCAGGTCGTGGGTCAGCCCCAGCATTTT; CDR3aa: CASSEGGQVVGQPQHF
j_gene: TRBJ2-7; len: 12; d_gene: NA; v_gene: TRBV3-1/TRBV3-2; abundance: NA; CDR3nt: TGTGCCAGCAGCCATGGGAGCTACGAGCAGTACTTC; CDR3aa: CASSHGSYEQYF